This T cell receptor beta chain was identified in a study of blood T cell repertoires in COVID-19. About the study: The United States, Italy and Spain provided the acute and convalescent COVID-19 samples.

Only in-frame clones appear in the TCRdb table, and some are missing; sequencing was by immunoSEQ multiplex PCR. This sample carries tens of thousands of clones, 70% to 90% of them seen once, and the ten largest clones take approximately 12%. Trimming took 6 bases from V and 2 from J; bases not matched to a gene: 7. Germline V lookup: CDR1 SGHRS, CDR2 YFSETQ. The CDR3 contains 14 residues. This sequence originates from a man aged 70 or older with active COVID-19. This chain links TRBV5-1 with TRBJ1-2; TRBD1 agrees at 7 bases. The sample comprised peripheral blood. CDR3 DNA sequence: TGCGCCAGCACCGAGGGGGCACCCAACTATGGCTACACCTTC. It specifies CASTEGAPNYGYTF.